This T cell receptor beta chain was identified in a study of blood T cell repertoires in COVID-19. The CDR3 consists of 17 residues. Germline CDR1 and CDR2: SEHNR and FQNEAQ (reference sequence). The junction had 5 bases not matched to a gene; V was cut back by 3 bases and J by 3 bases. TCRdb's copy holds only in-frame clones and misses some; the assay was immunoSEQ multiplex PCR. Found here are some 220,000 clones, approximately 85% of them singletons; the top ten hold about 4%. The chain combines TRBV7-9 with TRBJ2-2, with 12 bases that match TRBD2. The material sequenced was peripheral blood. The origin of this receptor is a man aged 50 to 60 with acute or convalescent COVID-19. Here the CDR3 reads CASSFLLAGGHTGELFF. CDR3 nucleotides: TGTGCCAGCAGCTTTTTACTAGCGGGGGGTCACACCGGGGAGCTGTTTTTT.